The present entry profiles one TCR beta chain with its context. Its antigen remains undetermined. There are no base qualities to consult, and no much larger clone falls within one base. The trial excluded patients who had a history of autoimmune disease or were on systemic immunosuppression. In every dose cohort, peripheral blood was drawn for TCR sequencing at baseline, cycle 4 day 1, and cycle 7 day 1. Samples were obtained from an open-label, multicenter, first-in-human phase I dose-escalation trial of ivuxolimab. Adults with locally advanced or metastatic head and neck squamous cell, hepatocellular, melanoma or renal cell carcinoma were enrolled in the trial. CD4+ and CD8+ T cells were sorted separately from peripheral blood before TCR sequencing. These data come from a study of OX40 agonist ivuxolimab in advanced cancers. Study-wide context: Ivuxolimab was a fully human IgG2 agonistic monoclonal antibody targeting the costimulatory receptor OX40 (CD134). Of the roughly 52 dose-escalation patients, hepatocellular carcinoma was present in about 19, melanoma in about 15, renal cell carcinoma in 9 and head and neck cancer in 9. Partial responses occurred in three dose-escalation patients: two with cutaneous melanoma and one with hepatocellular carcinoma. The monotherapy dose-escalation portion (N of about 50 patients) of the phase I ivuxolimab trial is reported in the paper. Peripheral TCRbeta sequencing aimed to test whether ivuxolimab altered TCR sequence diversity and caused clonal T-cell expansion. Patients were allowed to have had prior anti-PD-1, anti-PD-L1 or anti-CTLA-4 therapy, and 40% to 45% of the dose-escalation patients had been treated with checkpoint inhibitors. Intravenous ivuxolimab was administered to patients every 2 weeks at six dose levels: 0.01, 0.1, 0.3, 1.5, 3 and 10 mg/kg. In the dose-escalation cohort, around four fifths of patients were male, and the mean age was around 60 years, with a range of 23 to 79. Beyond this particular receptor, the publication reports: At doses from 0.1 to 3.0 mg/kg, clonal expansion was seen in both CD4+ and CD8+ blood T cells between baseline and week 6. Partial responders in the 0.1-3.0 mg/kg groups had among the lowest normalized peripheral clonal expansion, especially among CD8+ T cells. Antigen specificity was not determined for the clonally expanded peripheral T cells. Low levels of normalized T-cell clonal expansion were also seen in some patients who did not respond. After ivuxolimab, expanded clones were on average more numerous among CD8+ T cells than among CD4+ T cells.

For sequencing of the TCRbeta CDR3 region, genomic DNA was extracted from the sorted cells. The immunoSEQ Assay was used for sequencing of TCRbeta CDR3 regions. TCRdb took this table from immuneACCESS and kept in-frame rearrangements with V and J called. Such tables lack part of the clones; where checked against another copy, unresolved V genes explain under half of the gap, and the rest is unexplained. For this sample the table gives more than 75,000 clones, of which 75% to 90% were detected only once. The ten largest account for approximately 0.2% of the sample. CDR1 and CDR2, looked up from the germline V gene (reference sequence), are SGHAT and FQDESV. The CDR3 contains 15 residues, cysteine and phenylalanine counted. Left in the record is the CDR3 DNA by itself, 45 bases read in frame from the first base. Trimming takes 1 base from V and 0 bases from J, and the germline ends sit 10 bases apart.

The sample was CD4+ or CD8+ T cells sorted from blood, taken in a trial of the OX40 agonist ivuxolimab. The V gene is TRBV11-1 and the J gene is TRBJ2-7; a tentative D match to TRBD1 spans 5 bases. The clonotype comes from an adult with an advanced solid tumor such as melanoma, head and neck, liver or kidney cancer. The CDR3: CASSLVQVASYEQYF. The DNA reads as follows: TGTGCCAGCAGCTTAGTACAGGTTGCCTCCTACGAGCAGTACTTC.